What follows are 8 T cell receptor beta chains derived from one specimen sequenced in a study of CD4+ T cells in melanoma. Data came from immunoSEQ multiplex PCR; TCRdb stores just in-frame clones and leaves some out. The table includes 4,000 to 5,000 clones, approximately 64% detected once. Sequencing was carried out using cells from a culture (not recorded whether cultured in vitro). These TCRs come from a human donor with melanoma.

In this sample, this clone turned up a few times. The chain uses TRBV3-1 (or the pseudogene TRBV3-2) and TRBJ2-7, with D possibly TRBD1 on 6 matching bases. Germline V gene lookup returns CDR1 LGHDT and CDR2 YNNKEL (reference sequence). V lost 2 bases to trimming and J lost 1 base, with 9 bases between them. This CDR3 has 14 residues. The CDR3, as DNA: TGTGCCAGCAGCCAATTCAGGGGTTCCTACGAGCAGTACTTC. It is translated as CASSQFRGSYEQYF.

This clone has just a few counts. The chain uses TRBV10-2 and TRBJ1-1; 8 positions agree with TRBD1. The J segment lost 3 bases and the V segment lost 8 bases, leaving 8 bases of the junction unmatched. Germline CDR1 WSHSY, CDR2 SAAADI. The CDR3 is made up of 14 amino acids. This CDR3 reads CASWTGSLYTEAFF. The CDR3 nucleotides read TGCGCCAGCTGGACAGGGTCCCTATACACTGAAGCTTTCTTT.

The V call is TRBV3-1 (or the pseudogene TRBV3-2), the J call TRBJ2-7; TRBD2 matches at 11 bases. This CDR3 comprises 17 residues. Trimming took 1 base from V and 0 from J; bases not matched to a gene: 5. Germline V gene sequence: CDR1 LGHDT, CDR2 YNNKEL (reference sequence). CDR3 DNA sequence: TGTGCCAGCAGCCAAGGTAGCGGGGGGGTCAGCTCCTACGAGCAGTACTTC. Its translation is CASSQGSGGVSSYEQYF.

The V gene is TRBV18, the J gene TRBJ2-2; 9 bases line up with TRBD1. This CDR3 spans 16 amino acids. Germline CDR1 is KGHSH and CDR2 is LQKENI. The V gene end was trimmed by 3 bases and the J gene end by 5 bases; junction bases not matched to a gene: 7. The CDR3 nucleotides read TGTGCCAGCTCACCCCGTGGACAGGGGAGGACCGGGGAGCTGTTTTTT. This encodes CASSPRGQGRTGELFF.

By proportion, this clone is medium-sized. The chain joins TRBV30 to TRBJ2-7, with 7 bases matching TRBD1. The CDR3 totals 13 residues. Germline V lookup: CDR1 GTSNPN, CDR2 SVGIG (reference sequence). The V segment lost 4 bases and the J segment 4 bases; nucleotides outside the gene matches: 7. The CDR3 region is CAWTGQRVYEQYF. DNA for the CDR3: TGTGCCTGGACGGGACAGCGAGTTTACGAGCAGTACTTC.

This chain uses TRBV27 with TRBJ2-2, with D perhaps given as TRBD1 or TRBD2 (6 bases each). Germline loops: CDR1 MNHEY, CDR2 SMNVEV (reference sequence). This CDR3 contains 16 residues. Trimming removed 2 bases from V and 4 bases from J, with 14 bases in between. CDR3 in DNA: TGTGCCAGCAGTTTAATGGGGGGCCGGGTCACCGGGGAGCTGTTTTTT. This sequence encodes CASSLMGGRVTGELFF.

The rearrangement joins TRBV27 to TRBJ2-1; 8 positions match TRBD2. Germline V lookup: CDR1 MNHEY, CDR2 SMNVEV (reference sequence). This CDR3 comprises 13 residues. Trimming removed 4 bases from V and 10 bases from J; junction bases left unmatched: 6. The DNA for the CDR3 is TGTGCCAGCAGTTCCCCCCCGGGGGGGGAGCAGTTCTTC. Amino acids: CASSSPPGGEQFF.

This chain joins TRBV12-3 or TRBV12-4 and TRBJ2-5; perhaps D is TRBD1 or TRBD2 (5 bases each). The V end lost 6 bases, the J end lost 4 bases, and 9 bases lay between the germline ends. The CDR3 consists of 12 residues. The CDR3 region has the DNA TGTGCCAGCAGGGGGACGGGAGAGACCCAGTACTTC. Translation: CASRGTGETQYF.